One sample yielded the 27 T cell receptor beta chains listed below, sequenced in a study of blood T cell repertoires in COVID-19. Only in-frame clones appear in the TCRdb table, and some are missing; sequencing was by immunoSEQ multiplex PCR. The table has about 15,000 clones, around 80% seen once. Sequences were obtained from peripheral blood. All receptors derive from a human donor in a cohort sampled during active COVID-19.

The rearrangement joins TRBV11-2 to TRBJ1-3; no clear D. CDR1 and CDR2 from the germline V gene are SGHAT and FQNNGV. This CDR3 comprises 16 residues. V was cut by 0 bases and J by 4 bases, with 13 bases left in between. The CDR3 coding sequence is TGTGCCAGCAGCTTAGAGAGGAGGTCTTCCGGAAACACCATATATTTT. Residues: CASSLERRSSGNTIYF.

V gene TRBV10-3 combines with J gene TRBJ2-1, with D uncertain. The CDR3 length is 14 residues. Germline loops: CDR1 ENHRY, CDR2 SYGVKD. V lost 3 bases and J 2 bases, leaving 8 bases between the germline ends. CDR3: CAISDSSAYNEQFF. CDR3 nucleotide sequence: TGTGCCATCAGTGATTCCTCGGCCTACAATGAGCAGTTCTTC.

The chain joins TRBV12-3 or TRBV12-4 to TRBJ1-2; TRBD1 aligns across 11 bases. V was clipped by 4 bases and J by 7 bases; unmatched bases: 2. This CDR3 is 13 amino acids long. The DNA of the CDR3 is TGTGCCAGCAGTTCGGACAGGGGGCTTGGCTACACCTTC. Encoded protein: CASSSDRGLGYTF.

The rearrangement joins TRBV5-6 to TRBJ2-1, with TRBD1 matching 9 bases. Germline values: CDR1 SGHDT, CDR2 YYEEEE. The V and J ends lost 5 bases and 3 bases, in that order; junction bases with no gene match: 12. The CDR3 is 17 residues long. The CDR3 bases are TGTGCCAGCAGGGGAGAGGGACAGGGAAAAATCTACAATGAGCAGTTCTTC. This encodes CASRGEGQGKIYNEQFF.

V and J are TRBV12-3 or TRBV12-4 and TRBJ2-7; D uncertain. CDR3 length: 12 amino acids. With 6 bases removed from V and 6 bases from J, the gap between germline ends came to 12 bases. CDR3 bases: TGTGCCAGCAGGGATCCGCCTAGCGAGCAGTACTTC. It yields the protein CASRDPPSEQYF.

The chain employs TRBV5-1 and TRBJ2-7; D gene unclear. The CDR3 runs 14 residues. Trimming shortened V by 0 bases and J by 4 bases, and 11 bases separated the two germline ends. Germline V gene lookup returns CDR1 SGHRS and CDR2 YFSETQ. CDR3 protein: CASSLGQNGYEQYF. The CDR3 DNA reads as TGCGCCAGCAGCTTGGGACAAAATGGTTACGAGCAGTACTTC.

In nucleotides, the CDR3 is TGTGCCAGCAGTTTCGCTTCGTGGTCACTAATCACCGCACAGGGGGCTAGCAATCAGCCCCAGCATTTT. Its protein is CASSFASWSLITAQGASNQPQHF. The V call is TRBV28, the J call TRBJ1-5; 9 bases line up with TRBD1. CDR1 is MDHEN and CDR2 is SYDVKM in the germline V gene. The ends lost 3 bases at V and 0 bases at J; junction bases unmatched: 24. This CDR3 region has 23 residues.

This chain joins TRBV15 and TRBJ2-5; the match to TRBD2 covers 8 bases. Germline-derived CDR1 and CDR2 are LNHNV and YYDKDF (reference sequence). The length of the CDR3 is 15 residues. Losses at the gene ends were 0 bases for V and 7 bases for J; bases not matched to a gene: 7. In DNA form, the CDR3 reads TGTGCCACCAGCAGAGATCGGGGGGGCACCGGGACCCAGTACTTC. This gives the protein CATSRDRGGTGTQYF.

The rearrangement links TRBV4-3 to TRBJ2-2, with D maybe TRBD2 (6 bases). This CDR3 region has 16 residues. The V and J ends lost 0 bases and 4 bases respectively, with 12 bases between them. The V gene's germline CDR1 is LGHNA and CDR2 YSLEER. The CDR3 loop is CASSQDVAAITGELFF. In nucleotides, the CDR3 is TGCGCCAGCAGCCAAGATGTAGCGGCCATCACCGGGGAGCTGTTTTTT.

The chain joins TRBV7-3 to TRBJ2-2; 10 bases map to TRBD2. The CDR3 sequence is 15 residues long. The germline V gene encodes CDR1 SGHTA and CDR2 FQGTGA. V lost 4 bases to trimming and J lost 3 bases; unmatched junction nucleotides: 2. CDR3 DNA: TGTGCCAGCAGCTCAGGGACTAGCGACACCGGGGAGCTGTTTTTT. Residues: CASSSGTSDTGELFF.

The chain joins TRBV4-2 to TRBJ2-2; D perhaps matches TRBD2 (7 bases). There are 15 residues in the CDR3. Trimming took off 0 bases at V and 6 bases at J, with 11 bases between the two ends. Germline CDR1 is LGHNA and CDR2 is YNFKEQ. The CDR3 DNA reads as TGTGCCAGCAGCCAAGACGGGGGGCCCGCCGGGGAGCTGTTTTTT. Translating gives CASSQDGGPAGELFF.

This chain connects TRBV5-6 to TRBJ1-5; possibly TRBD1 for D (5 bases). V shed 5 bases and J shed 0 bases, with 9 bases lying between them. The CDR3 is 14 residues long. Per the germline V gene, CDR1 is SGHDT and CDR2 is YYEEEE. CDR3 sequence reads: CASRRTNSNQPQHF. The CDR3 coding sequence is TGTGCCAGCAGAAGGACAAATAGCAATCAGCCCCAGCATTTT.

This clone is medium-sized (0.01 to 0.1%) in the sample. Different DNA sequences within this sample yield the same CDR3. The chain couples TRBV3-1 (or the pseudogene TRBV3-2) to TRBJ1-5, with a weak D call TRBD1 (5 bases). This CDR3 contains 13 residues. The V gene lost 0 bases and the J gene lost 7 bases, with 7 bases spanning the gap. Germline CDR1 reads LGHDT; CDR2 reads YNNKEL (reference sequence). The DNA for the CDR3 is TGTGCCAGCAGCCAAGACAGGGCCCAGCCCCAGCATTTT. It codes for CASSQDRAQPQHF.

The V call is TRBV28, the J call TRBJ1-5; D gene unclear. Trimming removed 1 base from V and 1 base from J, with 11 bases in between. CDR1 and CDR2 (germline): MDHEN, SYDVKM. The CDR3 loop spans 16 amino acids. The CDR3 protein is CASSLLPGGSNQPQHF. CDR3 DNA: TGTGCCAGCAGTTTATTGCCCGGAGGGAGCAATCAGCCCCAGCATTTT.

This chain joins TRBV9 and TRBJ2-1; perhaps TRBD2 as D (5 bases). Trimming removed 4 bases from V and 6 bases from J, with 14 bases in between. The CDR3 contains 14 residues. Germline V gene lookup returns CDR1 SGDLS and CDR2 YYNGEE. The CDR3: CASSPTDGINEQFF. CDR3 sequence (DNA): TGTGCCAGCAGCCCGACGGACGGGATCAATGAGCAGTTCTTC.

This rearrangement joins TRBV6-5 to TRBJ1-2; 7 bases line up with TRBD1. Per germline, CDR1 MNHEY and CDR2 SVGAGI. V was pared by 7 bases and J by 0 bases, with 8 bases of the junction left unmatched. The CDR3 has 15 amino acids. The chain's CDR3 is CASKSGQATNYGYTF. The DNA for the CDR3 is TGTGCCAGCAAATCAGGACAGGCTACTAACTATGGCTACACCTTC.

CDR3 sequence: CASSVHLPTGQPQHF. The CDR3 DNA is TGTGCCAGCAGCGTTCATCTTCCAACAGGCCAGCCCCAGCATTTT. The chain uses TRBV9 and TRBJ1-5, with a weak D call TRBD1 (5 bases). The germline gives CDR1 SGDLS, CDR2 YYNGEE. V was pared by 2 bases and J by 7 bases, with 16 bases between. This CDR3 comprises 15 residues.

The chain combines TRBV5-1 with TRBJ1-1; D is unclear. The germline gives CDR1 SGHRS, CDR2 YFSETQ. The CDR3 covers 14 residues. V shed 0 bases and J shed 2 bases, with 8 bases lying between them. The CDR3 is CASSLAGFNTEAFF. Here the CDR3 DNA reads TGCGCCAGCAGCTTGGCCGGTTTTAACACTGAAGCTTTCTTT. Variable domain in full (rest from reference TRBV5-1 and TRBJ1-1): KAGVTQTPRYLIKTRGQQVTLSCSPISGHRSVSWYQQTPGQGLQFLFEYFSETQRNKGNFPGRFSGRQFSNSRSEMNVSTLELGDSALYLCASSLAGFNTEAFFGQGTRLTVV.

The chain is built from TRBV4-1 and TRBJ1-5; 7 bases agree with TRBD1. This CDR3 is 16 amino acids long. V dropped 1 base and J dropped 4; count of bases not matched to a gene: 7. Germline lookup yields CDR1 MGHRA and CDR2 YSYEKL. CDR3 sequence reads: CASSQGLGQSNQPQHF. DNA for the CDR3: TGCGCCAGCAGCCAAGGATTGGGACAGAGTAATCAGCCCCAGCATTTT.

This clone showed up just once. The chain has TRBV20-1 and TRBJ2-7, with TRBD2 matching 10 bases. V lost 3 bases, J lost 3 bases, and 8 bases stayed unmatched. Germline CDR1 DFQATT, CDR2 SNEGSKA (reference sequence). This CDR3 is 15 amino acids long. The CDR3 DNA reads as TGCAGTGCTAGTAGGGGATCTAGCGGGAGCTACGAGCAGTACTTC. It yields the protein CSASRGSSGSYEQYF.

This rearrangement joins TRBV6-6 to TRBJ2-3; a possible D gene is TRBD2 (7 bases). Trimming took 5 bases from V and 2 from J, leaving 20 bases between them. CDR1 and CDR2 (germline): MNHNY, SVGAGI (reference sequence). The CDR3 is 17 residues long. CDR3 sequence reads: CASSHNKGGLITDTQYF. CDR3 DNA: TGTGCCAGCAGTCACAACAAAGGGGGACTAATCACAGATACGCAGTATTTT.

The genes are TRBV7-8 and TRBJ2-7; 7 bases agree with TRBD1. CDR1 is SGHVS and CDR2 is FQNEAQ in the germline V gene. The CDR3 length is 14 residues. Germline trimming cut 4 bases from V and 4 bases from J; bases unmatched to any gene: 7. DNA of the CDR3: TGTGCCAGCAGCTCCCACGGGACAGAGTACGAGCAGTACTTC. Protein: CASSSHGTEYEQYF.

The V call is TRBV20-1, the J call TRBJ1-3, with a tentative D call TRBD1 (6 bases). Deletions cut 3 bases from V and 0 bases from J, with 18 bases between. This CDR3 comprises 17 residues. The germline CDR1 and CDR2 sequences are DFQATT and SNEGSKA (reference sequence). Here the CDR3 reads CSASAGGTPLSGNTIYF. CDR3 nucleotide sequence: TGCAGTGCTAGTGCGGGTGGGACACCACTCTCTGGAAACACCATATATTTT.

The chain carries TRBV4-2 and TRBJ2-7; D is possibly TRBD1 (6 bases). Deletions cut 2 bases from V and 2 bases from J, with 10 bases between. The CDR3 runs to 14 residues. CDR1 LGHNA and CDR2 YNFKEQ come from the germline V gene. CDR3 region: CASSQQTGPYEQYF. CDR3 coding DNA: TGTGCCAGCAGCCAACAGACAGGACCCTACGAGCAGTACTTC.

The count of this clone is one. This chain joins TRBV6-5 and TRBJ1-6, with TRBD1 matching 9 bases. Germline CDR1 and CDR2: MNHEY and SVGAGI. The CDR3 covers 15 residues. With 5 bases clipped from V and 8 bases from J, the junction kept 7 bases outside the gene matches. The CDR3 here is CASSTGQGWHSPLHF. DNA for the CDR3: TGTGCCAGCAGTACTGGACAGGGGTGGCATTCACCCCTCCACTTT.

This clone occurred a few times. This rearrangement joins TRBV7-9 to TRBJ2-3; maybe TRBD1 (6 bases). Trimming shortened V by 7 bases and J by 0 bases, and 11 bases separated the two germline ends. CDR1 and CDR2 from the germline V gene are SEHNR and FQNEAQ (reference sequence). This CDR3 comprises 14 residues. DNA for the CDR3: TGTGCCAGCACCAAACAGGGTAGCACAGATACGCAGTATTTT. This gives the protein CASTKQGSTDTQYF.

This clone was found once. This chain joins TRBV28 and TRBJ1-5; D is possibly TRBD1 (5 bases). Germline V gene data show CDR1 as MDHEN and CDR2 as SYDVKM. Trimming stripped 2 bases from V and 5 bases from J, with 25 bases between. The CDR3 totals 19 residues. The CDR3 region is CASSLGEGLGTTLDQPQHF. The CDR3 DNA is TGTGCCAGCAGTTTAGGGGAGGGATTAGGGACCACACTTGATCAGCCCCAGCATTTT.